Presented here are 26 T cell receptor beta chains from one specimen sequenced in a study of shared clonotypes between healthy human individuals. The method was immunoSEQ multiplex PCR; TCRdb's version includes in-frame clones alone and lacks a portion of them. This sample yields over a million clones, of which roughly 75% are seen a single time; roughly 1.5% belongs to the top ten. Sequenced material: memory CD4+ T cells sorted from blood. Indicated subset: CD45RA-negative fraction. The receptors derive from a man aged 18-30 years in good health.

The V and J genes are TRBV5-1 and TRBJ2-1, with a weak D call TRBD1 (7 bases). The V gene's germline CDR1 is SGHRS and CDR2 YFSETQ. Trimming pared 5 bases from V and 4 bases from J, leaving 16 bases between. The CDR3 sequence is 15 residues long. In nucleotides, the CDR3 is TGCGCCAGCAGACAGCGACAGGGAGGTTACAATGAGCAGTTCTTC. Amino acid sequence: CASRQRQGGYNEQFF.

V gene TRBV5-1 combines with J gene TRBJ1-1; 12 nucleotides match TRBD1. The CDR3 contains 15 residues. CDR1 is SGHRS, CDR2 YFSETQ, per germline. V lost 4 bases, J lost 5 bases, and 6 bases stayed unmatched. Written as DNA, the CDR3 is TGCGCCAGCAGCACACGGGACAGGGGGCTGACTGAAGCTTTCTTT. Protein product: CASSTRDRGLTEAFF.

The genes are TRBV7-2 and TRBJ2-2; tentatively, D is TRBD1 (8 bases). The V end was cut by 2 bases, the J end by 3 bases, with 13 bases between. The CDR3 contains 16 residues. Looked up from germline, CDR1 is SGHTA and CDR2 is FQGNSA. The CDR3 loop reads CASSLITGGDTGELFF. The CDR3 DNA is TGTGCCAGCAGCTTAATCACAGGGGGGGACACCGGGGAGCTGTTTTTT.

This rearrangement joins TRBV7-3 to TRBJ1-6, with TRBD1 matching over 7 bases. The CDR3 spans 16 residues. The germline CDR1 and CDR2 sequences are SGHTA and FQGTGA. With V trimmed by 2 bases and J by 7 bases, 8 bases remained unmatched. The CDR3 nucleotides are TGTGCCAGCAGCTTAGCCCCCTCAGGGGGAAATTCACCCCTCCACTTT. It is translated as CASSLAPSGGNSPLHF.

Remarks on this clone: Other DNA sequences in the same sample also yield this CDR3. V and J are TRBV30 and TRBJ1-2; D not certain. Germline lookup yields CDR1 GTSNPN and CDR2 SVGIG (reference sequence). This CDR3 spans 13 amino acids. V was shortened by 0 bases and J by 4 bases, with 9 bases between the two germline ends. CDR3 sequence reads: CAWSVPGSYGYTF. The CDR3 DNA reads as TGTGCCTGGAGTGTACCGGGGAGCTATGGCTACACCTTC.

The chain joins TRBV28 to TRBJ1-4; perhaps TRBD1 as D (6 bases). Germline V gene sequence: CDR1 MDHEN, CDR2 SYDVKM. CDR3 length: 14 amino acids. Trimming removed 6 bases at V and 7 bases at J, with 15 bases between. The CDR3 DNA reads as TGTGCCAGCAGCCTCACGGGGGGCGGTGAAAAACTGTTTTTT. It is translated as CASSLTGGGEKLFF.

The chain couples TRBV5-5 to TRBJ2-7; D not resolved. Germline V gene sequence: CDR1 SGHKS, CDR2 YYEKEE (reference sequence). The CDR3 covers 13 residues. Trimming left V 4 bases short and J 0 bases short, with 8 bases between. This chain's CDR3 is CASSPPLSYEQYF. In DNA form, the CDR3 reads TGTGCCAGCAGCCCCCCCCTCTCCTACGAGCAGTACTTC. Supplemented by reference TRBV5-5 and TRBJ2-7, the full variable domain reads DAGVTQSPTHLIKTRGQQVTLRCSPISGHKSVSWYQQVLGQGPQFIFQYYEKEERGRGNFPDRFSARQFPNYSSELNVNALLLGDSALYLCASSPPLSYEQYFGPGTRLTVT.

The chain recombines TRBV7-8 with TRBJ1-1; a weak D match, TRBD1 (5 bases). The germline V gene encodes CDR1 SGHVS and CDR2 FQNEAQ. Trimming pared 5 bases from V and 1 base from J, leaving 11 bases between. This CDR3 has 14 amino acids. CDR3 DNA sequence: TGTGCCAGCAGCCGAGGGGCCGGGAACACTGAAGCTTTCTTT. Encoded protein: CASSRGAGNTEAFF.

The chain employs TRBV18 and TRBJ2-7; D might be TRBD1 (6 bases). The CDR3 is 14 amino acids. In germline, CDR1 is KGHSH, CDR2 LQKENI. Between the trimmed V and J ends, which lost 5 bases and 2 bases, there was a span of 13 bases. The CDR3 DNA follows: TGTGCCAGCTCAGTCGACAGGTCCGCCTACGAGCAGTACTTC. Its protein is CASSVDRSAYEQYF.

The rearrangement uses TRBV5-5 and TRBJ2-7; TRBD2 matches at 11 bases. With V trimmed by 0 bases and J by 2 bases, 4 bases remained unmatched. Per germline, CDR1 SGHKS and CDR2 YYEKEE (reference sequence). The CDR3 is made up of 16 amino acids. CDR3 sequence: CASSLGLAGRPYEQYF. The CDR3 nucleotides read TGTGCCAGCAGCTTGGGACTAGCGGGACGCCCCTACGAGCAGTACTTC.

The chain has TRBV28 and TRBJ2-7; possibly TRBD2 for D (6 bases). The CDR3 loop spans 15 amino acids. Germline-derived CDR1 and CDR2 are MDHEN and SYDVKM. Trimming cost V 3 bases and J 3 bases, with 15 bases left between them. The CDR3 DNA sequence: TGTGCCAGCAGTTTTCGGCGGGGATCCATCTACGAGCAGTACTTC. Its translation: CASSFRRGSIYEQYF.

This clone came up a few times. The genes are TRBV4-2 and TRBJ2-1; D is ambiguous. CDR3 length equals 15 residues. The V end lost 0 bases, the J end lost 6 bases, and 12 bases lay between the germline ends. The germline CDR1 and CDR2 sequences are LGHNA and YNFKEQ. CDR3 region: CASSQEASSFNEQFF. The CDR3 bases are TGTGCCAGCAGCCAAGAGGCGAGTAGCTTCAATGAGCAGTTCTTC.

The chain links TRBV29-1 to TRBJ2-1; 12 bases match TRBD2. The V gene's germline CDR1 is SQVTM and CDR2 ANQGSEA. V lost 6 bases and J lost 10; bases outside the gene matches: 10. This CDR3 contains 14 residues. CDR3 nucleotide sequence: TGCAGCGTACTTGCTAGCGGGAGGGATACGGAGCAGTTCTTC. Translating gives CSVLASGRDTEQFF.

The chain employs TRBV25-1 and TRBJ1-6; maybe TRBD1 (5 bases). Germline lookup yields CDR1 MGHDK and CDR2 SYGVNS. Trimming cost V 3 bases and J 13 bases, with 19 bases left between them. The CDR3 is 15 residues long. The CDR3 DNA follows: TGTGCCAGCAGTGACGTTGGGGGGTACAACTTTCCCCTCCACTTT. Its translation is CASSDVGGYNFPLHF.

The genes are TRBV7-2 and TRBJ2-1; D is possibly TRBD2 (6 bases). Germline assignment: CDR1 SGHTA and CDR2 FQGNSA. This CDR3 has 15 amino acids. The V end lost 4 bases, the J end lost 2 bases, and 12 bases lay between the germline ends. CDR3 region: CASSSPGVTYNEQFF. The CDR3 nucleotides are TGTGCCAGCAGCTCACCGGGAGTTACCTACAATGAGCAGTTCTTC.

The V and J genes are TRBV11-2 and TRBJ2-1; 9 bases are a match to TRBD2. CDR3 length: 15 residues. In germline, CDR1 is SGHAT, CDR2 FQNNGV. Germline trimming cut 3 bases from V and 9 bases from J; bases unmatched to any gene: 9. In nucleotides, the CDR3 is TGTGCCAGCAGCTTTAGCGGGAGTAGCAAAAGTGAGCAGTTCTTC. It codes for CASSFSGSSKSEQFF.

The CDR3 region has the DNA TGCGCCAGCAGTTTTGGGGGCGGGTCCTACGAGCAGTACTTC. Amino acid sequence: CASSFGGGSYEQYF. The chain has TRBV5-1 and TRBJ2-7, with a possible D match to TRBD1 (6 bases). The V and J ends lost 5 bases and 1 base respectively, with 13 bases between them. The CDR3 extends over 14 amino acids. Germline V CDR1 and CDR2: SGHRS, YFSETQ. Drawing the rest from reference TRBV5-1 and TRBJ2-7, the complete variable domain is KAGVTQTPRYLIKTRGQQVTLSCSPISGHRSVSWYQQTPGQGLQFLFEYFSETQRNKGNFPGRFSGRQFSNSRSEMNVSTLELGDSALYLCASSFGGGSYEQYFGPGTRLTVT.

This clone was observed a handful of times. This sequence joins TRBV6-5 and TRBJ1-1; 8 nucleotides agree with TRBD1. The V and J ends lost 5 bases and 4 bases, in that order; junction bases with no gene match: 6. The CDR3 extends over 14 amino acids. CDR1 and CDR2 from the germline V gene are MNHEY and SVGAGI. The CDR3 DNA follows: TGTGCCAGCAGTGTTCTACAGGGGGGCACTGAAGCTTTCTTT. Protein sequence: CASSVLQGGTEAFF.

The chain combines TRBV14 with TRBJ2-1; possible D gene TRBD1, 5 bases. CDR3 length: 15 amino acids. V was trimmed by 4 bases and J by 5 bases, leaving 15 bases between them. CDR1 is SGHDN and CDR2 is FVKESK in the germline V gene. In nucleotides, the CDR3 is TGTGCCAGCAGCCCCCAGGGTAGGTTGGACAATGAGCAGTTCTTC. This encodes CASSPQGRLDNEQFF.

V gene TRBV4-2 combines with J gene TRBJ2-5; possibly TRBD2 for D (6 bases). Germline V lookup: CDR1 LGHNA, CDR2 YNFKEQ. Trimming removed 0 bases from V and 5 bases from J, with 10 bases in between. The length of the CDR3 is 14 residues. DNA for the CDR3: TGTGCCAGCAGCCAAGACGCGGGGTTCGAGACCCAGTACTTC. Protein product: CASSQDAGFETQYF.

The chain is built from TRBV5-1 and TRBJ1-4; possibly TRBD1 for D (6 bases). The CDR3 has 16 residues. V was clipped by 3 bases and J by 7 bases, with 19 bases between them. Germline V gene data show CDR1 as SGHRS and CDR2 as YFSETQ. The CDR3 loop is CASSSVTGAGGEKLFF. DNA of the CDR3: TGCGCCAGCAGCTCAGTGACAGGAGCGGGCGGTGAAAAACTGTTTTTT.

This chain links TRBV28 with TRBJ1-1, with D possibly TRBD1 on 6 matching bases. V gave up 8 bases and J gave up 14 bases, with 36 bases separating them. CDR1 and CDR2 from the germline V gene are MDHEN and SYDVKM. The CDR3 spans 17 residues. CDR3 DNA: TGTGCCAGCCATACCCTCGGGGCAGGGGAGTCCTTAGGGAGGGGGTTCTTT. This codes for CASHTLGAGESLGRGFF.

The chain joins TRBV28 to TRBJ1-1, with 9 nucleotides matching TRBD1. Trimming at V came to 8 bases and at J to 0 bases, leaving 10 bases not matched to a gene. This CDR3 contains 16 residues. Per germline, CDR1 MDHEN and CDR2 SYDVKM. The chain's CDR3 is CASSWTGANMNTEAFF. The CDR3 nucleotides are TGTGCCAGCTCCTGGACAGGGGCAAACATGAACACTGAAGCTTTCTTT.

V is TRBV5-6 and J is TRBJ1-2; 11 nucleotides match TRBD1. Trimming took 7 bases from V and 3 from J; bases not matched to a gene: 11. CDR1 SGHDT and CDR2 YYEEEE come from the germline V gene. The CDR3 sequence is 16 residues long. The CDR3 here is CASYNTRTGGYYGYTF. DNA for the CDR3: TGTGCCAGCTATAATACCCGGACAGGGGGCTACTATGGCTACACCTTC. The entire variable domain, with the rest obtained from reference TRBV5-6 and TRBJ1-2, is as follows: DAGVTQSPTHLIKTRGQQVTLRCSPKSGHDTVSWYQQALGQGPQFIFQYYEEEERQRGNFPDRFSGHQFPNYSSELNVNALLLGDSALYLCASYNTRTGGYYGYTFGSGTRLTVV.

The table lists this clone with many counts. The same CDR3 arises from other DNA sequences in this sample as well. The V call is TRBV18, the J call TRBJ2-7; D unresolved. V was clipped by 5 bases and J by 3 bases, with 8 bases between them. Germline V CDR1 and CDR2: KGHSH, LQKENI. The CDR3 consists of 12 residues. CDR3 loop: CASSSPSYEQYF. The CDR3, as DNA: TGTGCCAGCTCATCTCCGAGCTACGAGCAGTACTTC.

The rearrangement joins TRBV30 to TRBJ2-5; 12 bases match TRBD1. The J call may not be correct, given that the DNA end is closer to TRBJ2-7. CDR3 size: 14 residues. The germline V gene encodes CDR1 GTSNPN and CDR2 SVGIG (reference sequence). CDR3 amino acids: CAWNRDRGPYEQYF. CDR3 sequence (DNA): TGTGCCTGGAATAGGGACAGGGGGCCCTACGAGCAGTACTTC.